A single sample gave rise to the 25 T cell receptor beta chains below, sequenced in a study of blood T cells in healthy people across ages. Next came a second PCR, run for about 7 to 12 cycles, which used a sample-barcoded 5' primer along with a J-beta primer mix. TCRdb reprocessed the 5' RACE reads with MiXCR, giving one entry per CDR3 protein. This table holds around 780,000 distinct CDR3 sequences, around 25% found once. The same sample was also studied in work on T cells of mothers and their children.

The sequencing sample was made of blood. Receptors were obtained from a boy between 5 and 17 years old in good health.

The rearrangement uses TRBV9 and TRBJ2-7; D may be TRBD1 or TRBD2 (7 bases each). Per germline, CDR1 SGDLS and CDR2 YYNGEE. The CDR3 is 15 residues long. V shed 4 bases and J shed 7 bases, with 21 bases lying between them. CDR3 loop: CASSQGEGAYNEQYF. The DNA for the CDR3 is TGTGCCAGCAGCCAAGGGGAGGGGGCCTACAATGAGCAGTACTTC.

The J gene is TRBJ2-2, the V gene TRBV4-1; D is undetermined. The V end lost 0 bases, the J end lost 8 bases, and 13 bases lay between the germline ends. The germline V gene encodes CDR1 MGHRA and CDR2 YSYEKL. This CDR3 spans 15 amino acids. The CDR3 spells CASSQEGSRYGELFF. The CDR3, as DNA: TGCGCCAGCAGCCAAGAGGGGTCTAGATATGGGGAGCTGTTTTTT.

The chain employs TRBV13 and TRBJ2-3; the D gene is possibly TRBD2 (6 bases). Trimming left V 3 bases short and J 2 bases short, with 18 bases between. Germline assignment: CDR1 PRHDT and CDR2 FYEKMQ (reference sequence). This CDR3 comprises 17 residues. CDR3 nucleotide sequence: TGTGCCAGCAGCTTGGGGGGTGCGGGCCTCAACACAGATACGCAGTATTTT. Protein sequence: CASSLGGAGLNTDTQYF.

This chain joins TRBV20-1 and TRBJ2-3; 10 positions agree with TRBD2. The CDR3 sequence is 17 residues long. In germline, CDR1 is DFQATT, CDR2 SNEGSKA (reference sequence). The J segment lost 6 bases and the V segment lost 3 bases, leaving 15 bases of the junction unmatched. For the CDR3, the DNA is TGCAGTGCTAGGGGAGGACTAGCGGTAGTCACATCGGATACGCAGTATTTT. The encoded protein is CSARGGLAVVTSDTQYF.

This clonotype has a count of ten or more. This clone may be a read error of a much larger clone one base away. The chain has TRBV28 and TRBJ1-2; D uncertain. CDR3 length: 12 residues. In germline, CDR1 is MDHEN, CDR2 SYDVKM. The CDR3 DNA reads as TGTGCCAGCAGCTTATGGGGCTATGGCTACACCTTC. This sequence encodes CASSLWGYGYTF.

CDR3 region: CATSFGGAHEQFF. The CDR3 region has the DNA TGTGCCACCTCATTCGGAGGGGCCCATGAGCAGTTCTTC. The chain is built from TRBV12-3 or TRBV12-4 and TRBJ2-1; the D gene is possibly TRBD2 (6 bases). This CDR3 spans 13 amino acids. Deletions cut 10 bases from V and 8 bases from J, with 18 bases between.

This clonotype showed up just a few times. The chain recombines TRBV5-1 with TRBJ1-2; D may be TRBD1 (5 bases). V gave up 5 bases and J gave up 0 bases, with 20 bases separating them. The germline V gene has CDR1 SGHRS and CDR2 YFSETQ. The CDR3 is 17 residues long. The DNA of the CDR3 is TGCGCCAGCAGAGGGACGGGCCTGACGGTAGCTAACTATGGCTACACCTTC. This sequence encodes CASRGTGLTVANYGYTF.

The gene calls are TRBV5-1 and TRBJ2-5; D perhaps matches TRBD1 (6 bases). The J call may be in error: the DNA end matches TRBJ2-1 better. The CDR3 extends over 16 amino acids. Germline V CDR1 and CDR2: SGHRS, YFSETQ. In nucleotides, the CDR3 is TGCGCCAGCAGCCCCGAACCAGGGGTCCAGTACAATGAGCAGTTCTTC. Encoded protein: CASSPEPGVQYNEQFF.

This clonotype was seen only a few times. In DNA form, the CDR3 reads TGTGCCAGCAGCCGTAGCCCGTTAGCGGGGGTTCCCTACGAGCAGTACTTC. The encoded protein is CASSRSPLAGVPYEQYF. V usage is TRBV11-2 and J usage is TRBJ2-7, with 9 bases lining up with TRBD2. Germline V gene sequence: CDR1 SGHAT, CDR2 FQNNGV. The V and J ends lost 5 bases and 2 bases, in that order; junction bases with no gene match: 13. The CDR3 spans 17 residues.

The genes are TRBV29-1 and TRBJ2-3, with 7 bases fitting TRBD2. Germline lookup yields CDR1 SQVTM and CDR2 ANQGSEA. The J segment lost 4 bases and the V segment lost 7 bases, leaving 8 bases of the junction unmatched. This CDR3 is built from 13 residues. The CDR3 region is CSAGGTKADTQYF. In nucleotides, the CDR3 is TGCAGCGCTGGGGGGACTAAGGCAGATACGCAGTATTTT.

V and J are TRBV20-1 and TRBJ2-5; D gene uncertain. The V and J ends lost 0 bases and 7 bases respectively, with 15 bases between them. CDR1 DFQATT and CDR2 SNEGSKA come from the germline V gene (reference sequence). This CDR3 is 14 amino acids long. CDR3 sequence reads: CSARDLPELGTQYF. The CDR3 DNA sequence: TGCAGTGCTAGAGACCTCCCAGAGTTGGGGACCCAGTACTTC.

This clonotype was counted a few times. The rearrangement uses TRBV7-9 and TRBJ2-5; 11 positions agree with TRBD1. The ends lost 5 bases at V and 9 bases at J; junction bases unmatched: 5. The germline V gene has CDR1 SEHNR and CDR2 FQNEAQ (reference sequence). The CDR3 sequence is 13 residues long. CDR3 DNA: TGTGCCAGCAGCGACCCGGGACAGGGGGCCCAGTACTTC. Its translation is CASSDPGQGAQYF.

This chain connects TRBV30 to TRBJ2-3, with D unclear. Trimming removed 2 bases from V and 5 bases from J, with 11 bases in between. The CDR3 totals 13 residues. Germline V gene sequence: CDR1 GTSNPN, CDR2 SVGIG (reference sequence). CDR3 DNA: TGTGCCTGGAGTAGGTCTACTCGAGATACGCAGTATTTT. It encodes CAWSRSTRDTQYF. The variable domain in full, with the rest retrieved from reference TRBV30 and TRBJ2-3, is SQTIHQWPATLVQPVGSPLSLECTVEGTSNPNLYWYRQAAGRGLQLLFYSVGIGQISSEVPQNLSASRPQDRQFILSSKKLLLSDSGFYLCAWSRSTRDTQYFGPGTRLTVL.

This clonotype was picked up a small number of times. This chain connects TRBV2 to TRBJ1-6, with a weak D call TRBD1 (5 bases). Trimming took 8 bases from V and 7 from J, leaving 9 bases between them. The germline V gene has CDR1 SNHLY and CDR2 FYNNEI. CDR3 length: 12 residues. The CDR3 reads CASRDENSPLHF. As DNA, the CDR3 is TGTGCCAGCCGGGACGAGAATTCACCCCTCCACTTT.

V and J are TRBV3-1 and TRBJ2-4; D possibly uses TRBD1 or TRBD2 (5 bases each). Trimming removed 3 bases from V and 1 base from J, with 13 bases in between. Germline V gene data show CDR1 as LGHDT and CDR2 as YNNKEL (reference sequence). The CDR3 spans 16 residues. The CDR3 DNA follows: TGTGCCAGCAGCCAGGTGATGGGGGTTGCCAAAAACATTCAGTACTTC. Translation: CASSQVMGVAKNIQYF.

Only a few counts were recorded for this clonotype. The chain is built from TRBV7-9 and TRBJ2-6; no firm D call. The V gene's germline CDR1 is SEHNR and CDR2 FQNEAQ (reference sequence). V was pared by 5 bases and J by 0 bases, with 8 bases between. The CDR3 sequence is 15 residues long. The DNA of the CDR3 is TGTGCCAGCAGCCCCTCCTACTCTGGGGCCAACGTCCTGACTTTC. Translated: CASSPSYSGANVLTF.

The chain uses TRBV27 and TRBJ1-2; a possible D gene is TRBD1 (6 bases). CDR1 is MNHEY, CDR2 SMNVEV, per germline (reference sequence). The CDR3 consists of 17 residues. Trimming took off 2 bases at V and 2 bases at J, with 18 bases between the two ends. For the CDR3, the DNA is TGTGCCAGCAGTTTAAGTCGTACAGGGAGTCAAAACTATGGCTACACCTTC. It encodes CASSLSRTGSQNYGYTF.

The J gene is TRBJ2-1, the V gene TRBV27, with 7 bases identical to TRBD2. Germline lookup yields CDR1 MNHEY and CDR2 SMNVEV (reference sequence). The length of the CDR3 is 13 residues. Unmatched junction bases numbered 1, after V lost 0 bases and J lost 8 bases. Written as DNA, the CDR3 is TGTGCCAGCAGTTTATCGGCGGGGGATGAGCAGTTCTTC. It codes for CASSLSAGDEQFF.

The chain uses TRBV6-9 and TRBJ1-3, with TRBD1 as a possible D gene (5 bases). Germline-derived CDR1 and CDR2 are MNHGY and SVAAGI. V was pared by 6 bases and J by 0 bases, with 18 bases between. The CDR3 has 17 amino acids. In nucleotides, the CDR3 is TGTGCCAGCAGCCCGGGGCCACAGTGGGGCTCTGGAAACACCATATATTTT. It translates to CASSPGPQWGSGNTIYF.

There are a few counts of this clonotype. V and J are TRBV11-2 and TRBJ2-3; TRBD2 matches at 11 bases. CDR1 and CDR2 (germline): SGHAT, FQNNGV. V lost 4 bases and J lost 5; bases outside the gene matches: 8. The CDR3 runs to 16 residues. CDR3 sequence: CASSWGSGGVGDTQYF. The DNA for the CDR3 is TGTGCCAGCAGCTGGGGTAGCGGGGGGGTTGGAGATACGCAGTATTTT.

This clonotype showed up just a few times. The CDR3 spells CASRQQGIETQYF. CDR3 bases: TGTGCCAGCAGACAACAGGGCATAGAGACCCAGTACTTC. The V gene is TRBV2, the J gene TRBJ2-5, with TRBD1 as a possible D gene (6 bases). This CDR3 comprises 13 residues. Trimming removed 6 bases from V and 4 bases from J, with 12 bases in between. Germline-derived CDR1 and CDR2 are SNHLY and FYNNEI.

This clonotype was counted ten times or more. The chain recombines TRBV6-2 or TRBV6-3 with TRBJ2-5; the D is unclear. The CDR3 contains 13 residues. CDR1 and CDR2 (germline): MNHEY, SVGEGT. V gave up 2 bases and J gave up 1 base, with 5 bases separating them. CDR3: CASSYSFQETQYF. CDR3 bases: TGTGCCAGCAGTTACAGCTTCCAAGAGACCCAGTACTTC.

In this sample, this clonotype turned up a few times. The chain has TRBV19 and TRBJ1-2, with a weak D call TRBD1 (6 bases). This CDR3 spans 15 amino acids. V was pared by 2 bases and J by 4 bases, with 14 bases between. Germline CDR1 LNHDA, CDR2 SQIVND (reference sequence). The CDR3 DNA reads TGTGCCAGTAGTATACAACCTACAGGGCCCTATGGCTACACCTTC. Its protein is CASSIQPTGPYGYTF.

This clonotype was picked up a small number of times. V and J are TRBV29-1 and TRBJ1-2, with TRBD1 as a possible D gene (5 bases). This CDR3 is 12 amino acids long. V lost 5 bases and J lost 6, with 13 bases in between. The germline gives CDR1 SQVTM, CDR2 ANQGSEA. For the CDR3, the DNA is TGCAGCGTTCGCGGAGGGGTGGATGGCTACACCTTC. This translates into CSVRGGVDGYTF.

This clonotype was counted once. J is TRBJ2-1 and V is TRBV20-1, with a tentative D call TRBD2 (6 bases). The CDR3 extends over 14 amino acids. The germline gives CDR1 DFQATT, CDR2 SNEGSKA (reference sequence). Trimming removed 3 bases from V and 10 bases from J, with 19 bases in between. The DNA for the CDR3 is TGCAGTGCTAGGGTTGGAGGAGGGGCCCCGGAGCAGTTCTTC. Translated, it gives CSARVGGGAPEQFF.